The source of this TCR beta chain is a study of cytomegalovirus exposure and HLA in healthy donors. The CDR3 extends over 15 amino acids. Per the germline V gene, CDR1 is SGHTA and CDR2 is FQGTGA. Trimming at V came to 4 bases and at J to 6 bases, leaving 6 bases not matched to a gene. Primers: 60 Vbeta forward and 13 Jbeta reverse. Using immunoSEQ multiplex PCR, the repertoire was profiled, and TCRdb retains in-frame clones only, with some absent. The table lists about 67,000 clones, about three quarters of them singletons, with over 9.5% in the top ten. Sequenced material: PBMCs. The chain carries TRBV7-3 and TRBJ2-1; 10 bases are a match to TRBD2. The receptor was derived from a man aged 35 to 55 in good health and CMV-seronegative. The CDR3 DNA reads as TGTGCCAGCAGCTACCAGCGGGGGGGTGTCAATGAGCAGTTCTTC. This translates into CASSYQRGGVNEQFF.